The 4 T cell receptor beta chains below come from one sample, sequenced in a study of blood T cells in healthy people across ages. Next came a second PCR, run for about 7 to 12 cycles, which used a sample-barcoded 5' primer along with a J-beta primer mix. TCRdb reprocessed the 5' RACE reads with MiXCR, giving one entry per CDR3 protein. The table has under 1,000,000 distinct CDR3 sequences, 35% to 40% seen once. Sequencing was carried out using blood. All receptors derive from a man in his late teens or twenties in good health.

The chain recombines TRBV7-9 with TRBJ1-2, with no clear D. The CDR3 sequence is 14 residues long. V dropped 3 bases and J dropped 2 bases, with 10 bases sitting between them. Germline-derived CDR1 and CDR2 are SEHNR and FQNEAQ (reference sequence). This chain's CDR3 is CASSFAQPNYGYTF. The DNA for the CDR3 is TGTGCCAGCAGCTTCGCTCAACCCAACTATGGCTACACCTTC. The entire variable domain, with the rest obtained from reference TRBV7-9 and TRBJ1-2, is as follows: DTGVSQNPRHKITKRGQNVTFRCDPISEHNRLYWYRQTLGQGPEFLTYFQNEAQLEKSRLLSDRFSAERPKGSFSTLEIQRTEQGDSAMYLCASSFAQPNYGYTFGSGTRLTVV.

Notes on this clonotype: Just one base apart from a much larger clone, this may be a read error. The DNA of the CDR3 is TGTGCCAGCAGCCCTTACCGGGCCTGGACATTTTACGAGCAGTTCTTC. It translates to CASSPYRAWTFYEQFF. The chain employs TRBV7-6 and TRBJ2-1, with D possibly being TRBD1 (5 bases). V lost 5 bases, J lost 10 bases, and 24 bases lay in between. The CDR3 loop spans 16 amino acids. Looked up from germline, CDR1 is SGHVS and CDR2 is FNYEAQ. The full variable domain, its missing parts supplied by reference TRBV7-6 and TRBJ2-1, is GAGVSQSPRYKVTKRGQDVALRCDPISGHVSLYWYRQALGQGPEFLTYFNYEAQQDKSGLPNDRFSAERPEGSISTLTIQRTEQRDSAMYRCASSPYRAWTFYEQFFGPGTRLTVL.

The CDR3 protein is CASSALIGANEQFF. CDR3 coding DNA: TGTGCCAGCAGCGCCTTGATCGGGGCTAATGAGCAGTTCTTC. The chain recombines TRBV2 with TRBJ2-1; D possibly matches TRBD1 or TRBD2 (5 bases each). The germline CDR1 and CDR2 sequences are SNHLY and FYNNEI. This CDR3 is 14 amino acids long. The V end lost 6 bases, the J end lost 7 bases, and 16 bases lay between the germline ends.

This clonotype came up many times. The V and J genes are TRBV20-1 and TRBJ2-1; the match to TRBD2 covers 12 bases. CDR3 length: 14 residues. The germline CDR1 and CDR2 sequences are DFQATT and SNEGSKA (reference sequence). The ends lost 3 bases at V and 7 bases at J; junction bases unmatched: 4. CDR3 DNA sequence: TGCAGTGCTAGTCCTAGCGGGGGGGCGAATGAGCAGTTCTTC. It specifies CSASPSGGANEQFF.